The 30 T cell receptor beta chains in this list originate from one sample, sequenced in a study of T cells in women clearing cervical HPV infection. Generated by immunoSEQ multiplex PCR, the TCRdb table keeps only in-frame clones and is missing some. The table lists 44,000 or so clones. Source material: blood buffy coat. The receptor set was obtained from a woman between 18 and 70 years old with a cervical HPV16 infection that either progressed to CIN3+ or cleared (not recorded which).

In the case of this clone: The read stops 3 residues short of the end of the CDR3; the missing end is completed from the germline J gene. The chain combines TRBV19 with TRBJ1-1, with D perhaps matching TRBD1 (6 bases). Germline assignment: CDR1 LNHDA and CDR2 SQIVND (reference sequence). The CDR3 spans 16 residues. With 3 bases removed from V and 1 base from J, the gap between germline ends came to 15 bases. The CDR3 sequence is CASSISGAIANTEAFF. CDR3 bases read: TGTGCCAGTAGTATTTCAGGGGCCATCGCGAACACTGAA.

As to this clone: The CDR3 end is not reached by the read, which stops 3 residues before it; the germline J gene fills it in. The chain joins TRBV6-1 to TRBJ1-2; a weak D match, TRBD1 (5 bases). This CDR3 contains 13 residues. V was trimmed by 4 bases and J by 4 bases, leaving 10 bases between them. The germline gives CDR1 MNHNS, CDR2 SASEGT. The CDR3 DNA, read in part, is TGTGCCAGCAGTGGAGACAGAGGCTATGGC. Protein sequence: CASSGDRGYG. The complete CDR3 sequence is CASSGDRGYGYTF.

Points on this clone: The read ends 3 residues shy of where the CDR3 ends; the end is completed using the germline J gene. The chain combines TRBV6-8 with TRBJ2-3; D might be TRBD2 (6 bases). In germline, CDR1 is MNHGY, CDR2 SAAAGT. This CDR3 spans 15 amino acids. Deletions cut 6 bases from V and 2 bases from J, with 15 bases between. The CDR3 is CASSPPGLFTDTQYF. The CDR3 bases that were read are TGTGCCAGCAGCCCCCCGGGACTTTTCACAGATACG.

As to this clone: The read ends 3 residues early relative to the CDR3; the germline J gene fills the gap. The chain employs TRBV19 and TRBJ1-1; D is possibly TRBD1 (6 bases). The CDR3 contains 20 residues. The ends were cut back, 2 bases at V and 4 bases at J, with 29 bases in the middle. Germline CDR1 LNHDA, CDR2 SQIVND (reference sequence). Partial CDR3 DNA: TGTGCCAGTAGTATACTTTGGGACACGGCCTCTCGGGTTGAGTTCACTGAA. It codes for CASSILWDTASRVEFTE. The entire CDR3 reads CASSILWDTASRVEFTEAFF.

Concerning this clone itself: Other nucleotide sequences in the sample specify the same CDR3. The part of the CDR3 DNA that was read is TGTGCCAGCAGCAGACAGGATTCTGGAAACACC. Translation gives CASSRQDSGNT. The full CDR3 is CASSRQDSGNTIYF. The genes are TRBV11-1 and TRBJ1-3, with a possible D match to TRBD1 (6 bases). The CDR3 end is not reached by the read, which stops 3 residues before it; the germline J gene fills it in. Germline V gene sequence: CDR1 SGHAT, CDR2 FQDESV (reference sequence). The V and J ends lost 5 bases and 1 base respectively, with 9 bases between them. The CDR3 runs 14 residues.

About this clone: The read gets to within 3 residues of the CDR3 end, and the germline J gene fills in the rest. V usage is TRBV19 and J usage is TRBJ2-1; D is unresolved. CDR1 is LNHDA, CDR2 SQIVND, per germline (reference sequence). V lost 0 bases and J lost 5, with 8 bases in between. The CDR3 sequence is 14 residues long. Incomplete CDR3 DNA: TGTGCCAGTAGTATAGATGTAACTAACAATGAG. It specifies CASSIDVTNNE. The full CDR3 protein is CASSIDVTNNEQFF.

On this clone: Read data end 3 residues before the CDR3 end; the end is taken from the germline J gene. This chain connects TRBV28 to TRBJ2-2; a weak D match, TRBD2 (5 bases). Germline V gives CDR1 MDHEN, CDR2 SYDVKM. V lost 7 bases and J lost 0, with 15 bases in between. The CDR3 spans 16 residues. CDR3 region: CASIGVLPSNTGELFF. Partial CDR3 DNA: TGTGCCAGCATCGGGGTCCTTCCTTCGAACACCGGGGAG. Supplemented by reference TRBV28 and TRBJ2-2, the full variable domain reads DVKVTQSSRYLVKRTGEKVFLECVQDMDHENMFWYRQDPGLGLRLIYFSYDVKMKEKGDIPEGYSVSREKKERFSLILESASTNQTSMYLCASIGVLPSNTGELFFGEGSRLTVL.

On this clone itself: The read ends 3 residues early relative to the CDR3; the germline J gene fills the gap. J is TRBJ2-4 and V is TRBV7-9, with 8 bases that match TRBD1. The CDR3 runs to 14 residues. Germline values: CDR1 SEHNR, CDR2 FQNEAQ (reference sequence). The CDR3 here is CASSLSRTGGGQYF. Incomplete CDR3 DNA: TGTGCCAGCAGCCTGAGCAGAACAGGGGGTGGT.

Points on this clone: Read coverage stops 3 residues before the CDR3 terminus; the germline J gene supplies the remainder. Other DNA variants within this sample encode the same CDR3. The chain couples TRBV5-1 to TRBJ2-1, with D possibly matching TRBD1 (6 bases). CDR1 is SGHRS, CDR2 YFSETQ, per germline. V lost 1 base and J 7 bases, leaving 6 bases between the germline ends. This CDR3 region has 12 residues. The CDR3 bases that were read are TGCGCCAGCAGCTTGCAGGGGAATGAG. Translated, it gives CASSLQGNE. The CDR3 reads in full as CASSLQGNEQFF.

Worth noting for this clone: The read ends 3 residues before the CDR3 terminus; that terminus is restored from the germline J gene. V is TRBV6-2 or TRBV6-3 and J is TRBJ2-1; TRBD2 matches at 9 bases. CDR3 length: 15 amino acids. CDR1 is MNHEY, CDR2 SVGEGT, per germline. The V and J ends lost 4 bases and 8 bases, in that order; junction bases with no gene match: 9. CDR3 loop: CASSSRTSEWYEQFF. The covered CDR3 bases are TGTGCCAGCAGTTCCCGGACTAGCGAGTGGTATGAG.

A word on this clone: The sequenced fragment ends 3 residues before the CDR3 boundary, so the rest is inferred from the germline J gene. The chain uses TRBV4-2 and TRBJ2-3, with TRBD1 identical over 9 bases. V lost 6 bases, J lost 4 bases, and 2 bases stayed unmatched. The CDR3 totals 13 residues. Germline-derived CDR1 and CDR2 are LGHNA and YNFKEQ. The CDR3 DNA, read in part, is TGTGCCAGCAGTAGGACAGGGGCAGATACG. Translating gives CASSRTGADT. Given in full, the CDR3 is CASSRTGADTQYF.

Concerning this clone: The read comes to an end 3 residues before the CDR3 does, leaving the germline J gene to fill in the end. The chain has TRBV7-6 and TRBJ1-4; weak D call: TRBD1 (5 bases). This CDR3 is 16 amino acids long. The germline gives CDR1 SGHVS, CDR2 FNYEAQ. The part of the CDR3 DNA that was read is TGTGCCAGCAGTCCACAGGAAAGCTCCTATAATTCACCA. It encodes CASSPQESSYNSP. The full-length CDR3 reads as CASSPQESSYNSPLFF.

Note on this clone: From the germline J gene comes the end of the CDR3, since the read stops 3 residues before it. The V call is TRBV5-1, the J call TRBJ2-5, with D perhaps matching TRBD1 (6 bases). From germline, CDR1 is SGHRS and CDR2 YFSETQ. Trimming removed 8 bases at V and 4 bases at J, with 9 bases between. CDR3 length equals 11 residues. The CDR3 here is CARMTGETQYF. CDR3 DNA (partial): TGCGCCAGGATGACAGGAGAGACC.

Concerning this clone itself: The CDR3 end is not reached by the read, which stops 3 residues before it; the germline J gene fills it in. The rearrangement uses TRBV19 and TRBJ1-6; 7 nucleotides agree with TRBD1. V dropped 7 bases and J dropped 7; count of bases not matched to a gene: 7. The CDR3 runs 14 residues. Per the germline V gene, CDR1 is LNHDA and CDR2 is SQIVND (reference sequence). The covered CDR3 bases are TGTGCCAGTAAATACGAGGACAGGAATTCACCC. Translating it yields CASKYEDRNSP. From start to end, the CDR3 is CASKYEDRNSPLHF.

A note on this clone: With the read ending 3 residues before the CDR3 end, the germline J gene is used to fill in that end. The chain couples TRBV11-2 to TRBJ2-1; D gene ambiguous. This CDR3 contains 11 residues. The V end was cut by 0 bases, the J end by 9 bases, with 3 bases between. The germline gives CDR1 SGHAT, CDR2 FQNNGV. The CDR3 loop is CASSLEGEQFF. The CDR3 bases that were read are TGTGCCAGCAGCTTAGAAGGTGAG.

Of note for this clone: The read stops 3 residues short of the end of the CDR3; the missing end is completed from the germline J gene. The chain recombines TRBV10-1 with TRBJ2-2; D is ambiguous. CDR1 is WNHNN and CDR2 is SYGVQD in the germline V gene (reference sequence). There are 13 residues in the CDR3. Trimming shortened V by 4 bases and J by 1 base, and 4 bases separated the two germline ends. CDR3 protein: CASSVQNTGELFF. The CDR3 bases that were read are TGCGCCAGCAGTGTCCAGAACACCGGGGAG.

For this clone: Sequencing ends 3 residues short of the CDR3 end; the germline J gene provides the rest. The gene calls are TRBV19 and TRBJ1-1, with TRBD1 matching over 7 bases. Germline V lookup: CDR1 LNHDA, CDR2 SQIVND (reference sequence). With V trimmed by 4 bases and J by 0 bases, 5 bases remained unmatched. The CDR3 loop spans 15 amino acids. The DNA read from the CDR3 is TGTGCCAGTAGTACAACAGGGGCGCTGAACACTGAA. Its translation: CASSTTGALNTE. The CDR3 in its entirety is CASSTTGALNTEAFF.

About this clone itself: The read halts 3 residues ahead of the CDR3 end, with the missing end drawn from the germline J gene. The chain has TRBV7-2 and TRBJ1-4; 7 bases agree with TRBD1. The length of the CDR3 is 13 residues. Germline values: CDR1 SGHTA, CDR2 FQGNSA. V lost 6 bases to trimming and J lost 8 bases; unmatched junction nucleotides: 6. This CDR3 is CASSSGQSEKLFF. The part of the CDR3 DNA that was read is TGTGCCAGCAGTTCGGGACAGTCCGAAAAA.

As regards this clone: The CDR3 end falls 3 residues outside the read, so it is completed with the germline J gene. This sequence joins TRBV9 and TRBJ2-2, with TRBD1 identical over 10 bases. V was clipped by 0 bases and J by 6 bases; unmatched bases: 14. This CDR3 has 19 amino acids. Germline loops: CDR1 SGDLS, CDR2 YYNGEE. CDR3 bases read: TGTGCCAGCAGCGTAGAAAAGGGGTGGGGACAGGGGTTCCCCGGGGAG. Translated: CASSVEKGWGQGFPGE. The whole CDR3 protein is CASSVEKGWGQGFPGELFF.

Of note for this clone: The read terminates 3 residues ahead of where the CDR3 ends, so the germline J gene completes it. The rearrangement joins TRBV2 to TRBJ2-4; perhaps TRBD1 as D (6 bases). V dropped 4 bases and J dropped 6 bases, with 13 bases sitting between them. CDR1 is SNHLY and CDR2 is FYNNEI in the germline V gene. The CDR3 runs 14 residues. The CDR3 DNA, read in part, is TGTGCCAGCAGTGCCACAGGGTTGGGAAACATT. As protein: CASSATGLGNI. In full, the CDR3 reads CASSATGLGNIQYF.

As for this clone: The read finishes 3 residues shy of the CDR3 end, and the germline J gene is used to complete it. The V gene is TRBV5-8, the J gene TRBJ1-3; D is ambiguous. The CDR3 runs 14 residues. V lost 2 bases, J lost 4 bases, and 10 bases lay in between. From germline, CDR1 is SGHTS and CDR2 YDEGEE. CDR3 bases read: TGTGCCAGCAGCTTCGGGGTCCGGGGAAACACC. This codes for CASSFGVRGNT. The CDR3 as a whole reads CASSFGVRGNTIYF.

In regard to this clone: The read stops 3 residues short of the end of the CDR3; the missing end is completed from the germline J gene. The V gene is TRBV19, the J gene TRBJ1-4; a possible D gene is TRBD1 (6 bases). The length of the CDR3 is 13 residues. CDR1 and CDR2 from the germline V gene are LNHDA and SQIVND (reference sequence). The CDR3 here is CASKGGGNSPLFF. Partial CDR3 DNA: TGTGCCAGTAAAGGGGGTGGCAATTCACCA.

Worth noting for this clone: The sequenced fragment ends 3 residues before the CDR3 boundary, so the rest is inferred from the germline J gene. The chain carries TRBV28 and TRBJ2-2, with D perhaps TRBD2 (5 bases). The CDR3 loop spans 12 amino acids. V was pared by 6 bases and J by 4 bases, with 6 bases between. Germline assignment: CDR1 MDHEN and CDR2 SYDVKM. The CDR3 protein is CASRAGTGELFF. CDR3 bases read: TGTGCCAGCAGGGCGGGCACCGGGGAG.

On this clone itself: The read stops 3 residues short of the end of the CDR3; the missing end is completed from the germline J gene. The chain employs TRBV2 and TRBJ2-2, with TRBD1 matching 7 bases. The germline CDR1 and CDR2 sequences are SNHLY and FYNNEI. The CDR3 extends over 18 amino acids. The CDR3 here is CASSQRTGRSSYNSPLFF. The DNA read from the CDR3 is TGTGCCAGCAGCCAGAGGACAGGCCGTAGCTCCTATAATTCACCG.

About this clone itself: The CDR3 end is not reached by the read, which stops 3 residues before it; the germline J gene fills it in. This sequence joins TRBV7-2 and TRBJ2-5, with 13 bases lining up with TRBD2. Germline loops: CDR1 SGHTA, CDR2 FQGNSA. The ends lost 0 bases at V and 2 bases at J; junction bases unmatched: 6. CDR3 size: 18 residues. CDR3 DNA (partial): TGTGCCAGCAGCTTAGCGGTCCCGGGACTAGCGGGGCAAGAGACC. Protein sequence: CASSLAVPGLAGQET. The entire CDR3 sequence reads CASSLAVPGLAGQETQYF.

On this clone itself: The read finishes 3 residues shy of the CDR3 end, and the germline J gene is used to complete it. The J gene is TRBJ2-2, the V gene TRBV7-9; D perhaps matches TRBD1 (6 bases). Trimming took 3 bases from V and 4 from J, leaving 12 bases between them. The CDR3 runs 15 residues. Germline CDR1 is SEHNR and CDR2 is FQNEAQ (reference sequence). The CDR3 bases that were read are TGTGCCAGCAGCTTGGACAGACTGACCACCGGGGAG. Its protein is CASSLDRLTTGE. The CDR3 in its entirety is CASSLDRLTTGELFF.

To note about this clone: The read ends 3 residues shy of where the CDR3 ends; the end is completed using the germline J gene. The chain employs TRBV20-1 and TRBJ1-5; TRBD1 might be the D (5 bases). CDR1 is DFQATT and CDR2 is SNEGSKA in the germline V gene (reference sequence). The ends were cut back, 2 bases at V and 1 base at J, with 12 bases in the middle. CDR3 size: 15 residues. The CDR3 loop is CSARLWGVSNQPQHF. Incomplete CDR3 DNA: TGCAGTGCTAGATTGTGGGGGGTGAGCAATCAGCCC.

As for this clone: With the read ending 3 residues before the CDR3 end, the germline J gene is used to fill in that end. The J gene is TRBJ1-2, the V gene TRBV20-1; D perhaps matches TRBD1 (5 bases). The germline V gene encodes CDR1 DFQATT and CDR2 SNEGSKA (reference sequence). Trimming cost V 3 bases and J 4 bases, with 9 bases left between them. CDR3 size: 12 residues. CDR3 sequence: CSASRGIYGYTF. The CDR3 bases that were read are TGCAGTGCTAGCCGGGGGATCTATGGC.

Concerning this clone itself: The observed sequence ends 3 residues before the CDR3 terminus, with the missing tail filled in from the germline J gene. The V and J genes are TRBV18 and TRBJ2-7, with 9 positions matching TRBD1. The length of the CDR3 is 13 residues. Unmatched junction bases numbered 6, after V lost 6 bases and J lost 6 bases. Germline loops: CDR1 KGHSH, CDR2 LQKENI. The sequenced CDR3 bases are TGTGCCAGCTCTCGGACAGGGGAAGGCGAG. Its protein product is CASSRTGEGE. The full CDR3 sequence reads CASSRTGEGEQYF.

CDR3 protein: CASSDLTVSGNTIYF. CDR3 DNA, as far as it was read: TGTGCCAGCAGTGACTTGACAGTCTCTGGAAACACC. The chain combines TRBV2 with TRBJ1-3, with D possibly being TRBD1 (5 bases). The CDR3 end falls 3 residues outside the read, so it is completed with the germline J gene. This CDR3 is built from 15 residues. The germline V gene encodes CDR1 SNHLY and CDR2 FYNNEI. With 3 bases removed from V and 0 bases from J, the gap between germline ends came to 9 bases.